This T cell receptor beta chain came from a study of T cells in Graves' hyperthyroidism and ophthalmopathy. Turning to the study itself: Peripheral blood was acquired at first diagnosis, ahead of any therapy whatsoever.

V lost 3 bases and J lost 7; bases outside the gene matches: 5. Germline CDR1 MNHNS, CDR2 SASEGT. The CDR3 runs 13 residues. Authors of the study amplified TCR beta CDR3 regions from RNA transcripts. The study used the HTBI primer set for a first-round RT-PCR of the TCR CDR3. TCRdb re-called the multiplex PCR reads through MiXCR, storing one row per CDR3 protein. The sample has roughly 420,000 distinct CDR3 sequences; about 13% are singletons. Exclusion followed for patients with uncontrolled infection, other autoimmune disease, pregnancy or lactation. This clonotype was seen many times. Sequenced input: blood. This clonotype was obtained from a woman aged 18-30 years with Graves' hyperthyroidism. The V and J genes are TRBV6-1 and TRBJ1-1, with 7 positions matching TRBD1. This chain's CDR3 is CASSETGTVEAFF. Written as DNA, the CDR3 is TGTGCCAGCAGTGAGACCGGGACAGTTGAAGCTTTCTTT.